Presented here are 25 T cell receptor beta chains from one specimen sequenced in a study of beta chain features in type 1 diabetes. General study points: Shortening that was moderate but significant affected the TCRB CDR3s of Type 1 diabetes patients in all four CD4+ subsets.

TCRB transcripts that were expressed got sequenced, as all of the isolated RNA had been reverse transcribed. The assay was immunoSEQ multiplex PCR, and TCRdb's table has in-frame clones only and misses some. The sample holds approximately 270,000 clones, roughly 13% seen once. No antigen has been assigned to these receptors. The sequenced sample was naive CD4+ T cells from blood. The origin of the receptors is a man aged 25-40 years with type 1 diabetes.

This clone was seen more than once but under ten times. This rearrangement joins TRBV29-1 to TRBJ2-1, with TRBD2 matching 13 bases. The CDR3 runs to 14 residues. Germline trimming cut 7 bases from V and 7 bases from J; bases unmatched to any gene: 7. Germline loops: CDR1 SQVTM, CDR2 ANQGSEA. The CDR3 DNA reads TGCAGCGCTTCTACTAGCGGGAGGGCGAATGAGCAGTTCTTC. Its protein is CSASTSGRANEQFF.

CDR3 sequence: CASSIRQGTLADTQYF. For the CDR3, the DNA is TGTGCCAGCAGCATTCGCCAGGGAACCCTCGCAGATACGCAGTATTTT. The chain links TRBV9 to TRBJ2-3; D possibly corresponds to TRBD1 (5 bases). The ends were cut back, 4 bases at V and 4 bases at J, with 19 bases in the middle. The CDR3 has 16 residues. CDR1 is SGDLS and CDR2 is YYNGEE in the germline V gene.

The CDR3 DNA reads as TGTGCCAGCAGTGTCGGGACTAGCGGCTACAATGAGCAGTTCTTC. This encodes CASSVGTSGYNEQFF. V gene TRBV27 combines with J gene TRBJ2-1; 11 nucleotides agree with TRBD2. This CDR3 comprises 15 residues. CDR1 is MNHEY and CDR2 is SMNVEV in the germline V gene (reference sequence). Trimming at V came to 5 bases and at J to 3 bases, leaving 3 bases not matched to a gene.

The CDR3 DNA reads as TGTGCCAGCAGCCTCGGCTACGAGCAGTACTTC. It encodes CASSLGYEQYF. The rearrangement joins TRBV6-5 to TRBJ2-7; D unresolved. There are 11 residues in the CDR3. The V gene's germline CDR1 is MNHEY and CDR2 SVGAGI. With 6 bases removed from V and 3 bases from J, the gap between germline ends came to 6 bases.

This clone was seen only a few times. The J gene is TRBJ1-2, the V gene TRBV30; 8 nucleotides line up with TRBD1. Losses at the gene ends were 4 bases for V and 10 bases for J; bases not matched to a gene: 5. The CDR3 is 11 amino acids. Germline V gives CDR1 GTSNPN, CDR2 SVGIG (reference sequence). The chain's CDR3 is CAWNTGGPYTF. The CDR3 DNA follows: TGTGCCTGGAACACAGGGGGTCCCTACACCTTC.

The rearrangement uses TRBV9 and TRBJ2-7, with D perhaps matching TRBD2 (6 bases). V gave up 0 bases and J gave up 6 bases, with 13 bases separating them. CDR3 length: 14 amino acids. Germline values: CDR1 SGDLS, CDR2 YYNGEE. CDR3 bases: TGTGCCAGCAGCGTAGTCGGGGTGGAGGGCGAGCAGTACTTC. Amino acid sequence: CASSVVGVEGEQYF.

Remarks on this clone: A read error may account for a junction end that differs from germline. This chain connects TRBV7-7 to TRBJ2-5, with D hard to call. This CDR3 comprises 13 residues. CDR1 is SSHAT, CDR2 FNYEAQ, per germline (reference sequence). The DNA for the CDR3 is TGTGCTAGCAGCTTAGACGGGTACGAGACCCAGTACTTC. It yields the protein CASSLDGYETQYF. The whole variable domain, filled in from reference TRBV7-7 and TRBJ2-5, reads GAGVSQSPRYKVTKRGQDVTLRCDPISSHATLYWYQQALGQGPEFLTYFNYEAQPDKSGLPSDRFSAERPEGSISTLTIQRTEQRDSAMYRCASSLDGYETQYFGPGTRLLVL.

This clone was observed a few times. The gene calls are TRBV2 and TRBJ2-7; the match to TRBD2 covers 9 bases. The J segment lost 3 bases and the V segment lost 5 bases, leaving 5 bases of the junction unmatched. The CDR3 runs to 14 residues. The germline V gene has CDR1 SNHLY and CDR2 FYNNEI. The CDR3 region is CASSTTSGNYEQYF. DNA of the CDR3: TGTGCCAGCAGTACGACTAGCGGAAACTACGAGCAGTACTTC.

A few counts support this clone. The chain uses TRBV7-3 and TRBJ2-1, with unresolved D. V lost 2 bases, J lost 0 bases, and 5 bases lay in between. Germline values: CDR1 SGHTA, CDR2 FQGTGA. CDR3 length: 14 amino acids. This CDR3 is CASSLEDSYNEQFF. The CDR3 coding sequence is TGTGCCAGCAGCTTAGAGGACTCCTACAATGAGCAGTTCTTC.

V usage is TRBV9 and J usage is TRBJ2-1; possibly TRBD2 for D (5 bases). The V end was cut by 3 bases, the J end by 3 bases, with 7 bases between. The CDR3 has 13 amino acids. Germline lookup yields CDR1 SGDLS and CDR2 YYNGEE. CDR3 bases: TGTGCCAGCAGCGACCGGGACTACAATGAGCAGTTCTTC. It translates to CASSDRDYNEQFF. The full variable domain, rest sourced from reference TRBV9 and TRBJ2-1, is DSGVTQTPKHLITATGQRVTLRCSPRSGDLSVYWYQQSLDQGLQFLIQYYNGEERAKGNILERFSAQQFPDLHSELNLSSLELGDSALYFCASSDRDYNEQFFGPGTRLTVL.

This clone came up a few times. J is TRBJ1-2 and V is TRBV7-2; maybe TRBD1 (5 bases). Germline loops: CDR1 SGHTA, CDR2 FQGNSA. CDR3 length: 14 amino acids. Trimming pared 5 bases from V and 4 bases from J, leaving 14 bases between. The CDR3 loop reads CASSRPGHSYGYTF. CDR3 nucleotides: TGTGCCAGCAGCCGCCCAGGACACAGCTATGGCTACACCTTC.

A few counts support this clone. J is TRBJ2-2 and V is TRBV15; 8 nucleotides match TRBD1. Germline CDR1 reads LNHNV; CDR2 reads YYDKDF (reference sequence). The CDR3 loop spans 16 amino acids. After removal of 1 base from V and 5 bases from J, the junction contained 6 bases not matched to a gene. The CDR3 sequence: CATSRGTGRWTGELFF. The CDR3 coding sequence is TGTGCCACCAGCAGAGGGACAGGGAGGTGGACCGGGGAGCTGTTTTTT. The complete variable domain, with remaining parts taken from reference TRBV15 and TRBJ2-2, reads DAMVIQNPRYQVTQFGKPVTLSCSQTLNHNVMYWYQQKSSQAPKLLFHYYDKDFNNEADTPDNFQSRRPNTSFCFLDIRSPGLGDTAMYLCATSRGTGRWTGELFFGEGSRLTVL.

The rearrangement joins TRBV28 to TRBJ2-3; 8 nucleotides line up with TRBD1. Germline CDR1 reads MDHEN; CDR2 reads SYDVKM. V was clipped by 5 bases and J by 4 bases; unmatched bases: 8. CDR3 size: 15 residues. CDR3 DNA: TGTGCCAGCAGTACACAGGGGGAGCCCCCAGATACGCAGTATTTT. Encoded protein: CASSTQGEPPDTQYF.

This clone was detected only a few times. The chain uses TRBV15 and TRBJ2-6; the D gene is possibly TRBD2 (5 bases). Germline assignment: CDR1 LNHNV and CDR2 YYDKDF (reference sequence). The CDR3 length is 17 residues. V was cut by 5 bases and J by 0 bases, with 14 bases left in between. CDR3: CATSPRTQSSGANVLTF. For the CDR3, the DNA is TGTGCCACCAGCCCCCGGACTCAGAGCTCTGGGGCCAACGTCCTGACTTTC.

This clone turned up a few times. At the DNA level, this CDR3 is encoded by other sequences in the same sample as well. V and J are TRBV9 and TRBJ2-1, with 14 bases lining up with TRBD2. Looked up from germline, CDR1 is SGDLS and CDR2 is YYNGEE. V dropped 0 bases and J dropped 7; count of bases not matched to a gene: 3. This CDR3 is 16 amino acids long. The CDR3 bases are TGTGCCAGCAGCGTAGGGGGACTAGCGGGAGTAAATGAGCAGTTCTTC. This sequence encodes CASSVGGLAGVNEQFF.

This clone was counted a few times. The rearrangement uses TRBV28 and TRBJ1-5; D ambiguous. Deletions cut 6 bases from V and 4 bases from J, with 13 bases between. Germline assignment: CDR1 MDHEN and CDR2 SYDVKM. This CDR3 comprises 14 residues. The CDR3, as DNA: TGTGCCAGCAGGGCCCGACTCCTTAATCAGCCCCAGCATTTT. Translating it yields CASRARLLNQPQHF.

The J gene is TRBJ1-1, the V gene TRBV9; D possibly corresponds to TRBD1 (5 bases). Germline CDR1 reads SGDLS; CDR2 reads YYNGEE. CDR3 length: 14 residues. V lost 0 bases, J lost 4 bases, and 10 bases lay in between. CDR3 coding DNA: TGTGCCAGCAGCGTAGATCCCGGGGGCACTGAAGCTTTCTTT. Encoded protein: CASSVDPGGTEAFF.

This rearrangement joins TRBV9 to TRBJ2-3; D might be TRBD2 (6 bases). CDR3 length equals 16 residues. CDR1 is SGDLS, CDR2 YYNGEE, per germline. V lost 4 bases to trimming and J lost 0 bases, with 15 bases between them. CDR3 in amino acids: CASSPTGVPSTDTQYF. The CDR3 DNA sequence: TGTGCCAGCAGCCCGACGGGGGTCCCTAGCACAGATACGCAGTATTTT.

The genes are TRBV7-8 and TRBJ2-5, with D possibly being TRBD1 (5 bases). V shed 1 base and J shed 6 bases, with 12 bases lying between them. Looked up from germline, CDR1 is SGHVS and CDR2 is FQNEAQ. The CDR3 loop spans 14 amino acids. CDR3 in DNA: TGTGCCAGCAGCTTAGAGCCCCAGGGAAAGACCCAGTACTTC. This sequence encodes CASSLEPQGKTQYF.

The V and J genes are TRBV15 and TRBJ2-6, with D possibly TRBD1 on 5 matching bases. The CDR3 consists of 15 residues. CDR1 LNHNV and CDR2 YYDKDF come from the germline V gene (reference sequence). Trimming took off 2 bases at V and 2 bases at J, with 7 bases between the two ends. CDR3 loop: CATSRQGPGANVLTF. CDR3 bases: TGTGCCACCAGCAGACAGGGCCCTGGGGCCAACGTCCTGACTTTC.

In this sample, this clone turned up a few times. The chain joins TRBV5-1 to TRBJ2-1; 10 bases match TRBD1. With 4 bases clipped from V and 7 bases from J, the junction kept 11 bases outside the gene matches. This CDR3 is 16 amino acids long. Germline V lookup: CDR1 SGHRS, CDR2 YFSETQ. As DNA, the CDR3 is TGCGCCAGCAGCGCCACTCCGGGACAGGGGTGGAATGAGCAGTTCTTC. Encoded protein: CASSATPGQGWNEQFF.

The gene calls are TRBV28 and TRBJ2-3; 7 bases match TRBD2. This CDR3 spans 17 amino acids. J gave up 1 base and V 4 bases, and 11 bases lay outside the gene matches. Germline V gives CDR1 MDHEN, CDR2 SYDVKM. The CDR3 region has the DNA TGTGCCAGCAGTTCTCCGGCGGCGGGAGTTGGCACAGATACGCAGTATTTT. Encoded protein: CASSSPAAGVGTDTQYF.

This clone was counted between two and nine times. The chain carries TRBV5-6 and TRBJ2-1; TRBD1 aligns across 9 bases. CDR1 SGHDT and CDR2 YYEEEE come from the germline V gene. Germline trimming cut 6 bases from V and 7 bases from J; bases unmatched to any gene: 5. The CDR3 contains 13 residues. The CDR3: CASTPGQGNEQFF. The CDR3 DNA follows: TGTGCCAGCACCCCGGGACAGGGAAATGAGCAGTTCTTC.

The V and J genes are TRBV29-1 and TRBJ2-3; a possible D gene is TRBD2 (7 bases). The ends were cut back, 0 bases at V and 4 bases at J, with 23 bases in the middle. The germline V gene has CDR1 SQVTM and CDR2 ANQGSEA. This CDR3 region has 18 residues. CDR3 nucleotides: TGCAGCGTTGAAGATCCATATCCTAGCGGAGGGGGGCCAGATACGCAGTATTTT. Translated, it gives CSVEDPYPSGGGPDTQYF.

This clone was counted only a few times. The chain links TRBV27 to TRBJ1-1; D is ambiguous. Germline V CDR1 and CDR2: MNHEY, SMNVEV (reference sequence). The CDR3 runs to 15 residues. The germline V and J ends were trimmed by 7 bases and 3 bases, with 18 bases remaining between them. For the CDR3, the DNA is TGTGCCAGCAAAGCCACGACGGGGTGGGACACTGAAGCTTTCTTT. It codes for CASKATTGWDTEAFF.